Following are 32 T cell receptor beta chains from one sample sequenced in a study of tumor and adjacent non-tumor tissue in lung cancer. TCRbeta libraries were built with three rounds of nested PCR, modified from ARM-PCR. TCRdb fed the multiplex PCR reads into MiXCR, producing one record per CDR3 protein. This table has tens of thousands of distinct CDR3 sequences, under 85% appearing once. No cell sorting was done before RNA was extracted from the tissue. The sequenced material came from lung tumor tissue. The receptors stem from a woman in her forties or fifties with non-small cell lung cancer.

The table lists this clonotype with a few counts. Lacking the conserved final phenylalanine or tryptophan, this CDR3 likely reflects a read error. The chain employs TRBV7-9 and TRBJ2-7; 7 nucleotides agree with TRBD2. Germline CDR1 and CDR2: SEHNR and FQNEAQ (reference sequence). This CDR3 contains 15 residues. J gave up 3 bases and V 5 bases, and 10 bases lay outside the gene matches. CDR3: CASSRGELGYYEQYL. The CDR3 region has the DNA TGTGCCAGCAGCCGGGGGGAGTTGGGGTACTACGAGCAGTACTTG.

The J gene is TRBJ1-4, the V gene TRBV12-3 or TRBV12-4; TRBD1 matches 9 bases. This CDR3 is 14 amino acids long. CDR3 bases: TGTGTCAGTAGTGACGGGACAGGGCGCGAAAAACTGTTTTTT. It specifies CVSSDGTGREKLFF.

This clonotype came up once. Germline and junction disagree at one end, which may indicate a read error. The rearrangement uses TRBV5-1 and TRBJ2-3, with D tentatively TRBD2 (6 bases). CDR1 is SGHRS, CDR2 YFSETQ, per germline. This CDR3 is 16 amino acids long. The CDR3 region is CASSSGPAGGTDTLYF. The CDR3 DNA sequence: TGCGCCAGCAGCTCGGGACCAGCGGGCGGCACAGATACGCTGTATTTT.

The chain couples TRBV27 to TRBJ2-2, with D perhaps TRBD2 (6 bases). V lost 7 bases and J 1 base, leaving 16 bases between the germline ends. The germline gives CDR1 MNHEY, CDR2 SMNVEV (reference sequence). The CDR3 runs 16 residues. CDR3 residues: CASTFGASVNTGELFF. The CDR3 DNA sequence: TGTGCCAGCACTTTTGGAGCTAGCGTGAACACCGGGGAGCTGTTTTTT.

The V and J genes are TRBV11-2 and TRBJ2-1; TRBD2 agrees at 10 bases. The CDR3 is 16 residues long. Germline V gives CDR1 SGHAT, CDR2 FQNNGV. Trimming cost V 1 base and J 9 bases; bases outside gene matches: 9. CDR3 loop: CASSLGLAGAYPEQFF. The CDR3 region has the DNA TGTGCCAGCAGCTTAGGACTAGCGGGCGCCTACCCTGAGCAGTTCTTC.

The chain uses TRBV4-1 and TRBJ2-1; D is unclear. Trimming cost V 0 bases and J 4 bases, with 13 bases left between them. Germline CDR1 is MGHRA and CDR2 is YSYEKL. CDR3 size: 16 residues. DNA of the CDR3: TGCGCCAGCAGCCAAGAATCAGGTACGGTTTACAATGAGCAGTTCTTC. Translated: CASSQESGTVYNEQFF.

Points on this clonotype: One end of the junction does not line up with germline, which may come from a read error. The rearrangement joins TRBV20-1 to TRBJ1-5, with D possibly being TRBD1 (5 bases). The CDR3 runs to 13 residues. Germline-derived CDR1 and CDR2 are DFQATT and SNEGSKA (reference sequence). The CDR3 DNA is TGCAGTGCTGGAAGGGGTTACAATCGGCCCCGGCATTTT. As protein: CSAGRGYNRPRHF.

This clonotype appeared many times. The genes are TRBV5-8 and TRBJ2-3; 12 bases line up with TRBD2. This CDR3 contains 17 residues. The V segment lost 0 bases and the J segment 4 bases; nucleotides outside the gene matches: 6. CDR1 is SGHTS, CDR2 YDEGEE, per germline. This CDR3 is CASSLVPSGRAADTQYF. CDR3 coding DNA: TGTGCCAGCAGCTTGGTGCCTAGCGGGAGGGCCGCAGATACGCAGTATTTT.

Of note for this clonotype: A single base separates this from a much larger clone, so it may be a read error. The chain recombines TRBV2 with TRBJ2-1; D gene ambiguous. The CDR3 length is 11 residues. Germline V gene lookup returns CDR1 SNHLY and CDR2 FYNNEI. Here the CDR3 reads CASREYNVQFF. DNA for the CDR3: TGTGCCAGCAGGGAATACAATGTGCAGTTCTTC.

This chain joins TRBV4-2 and TRBJ2-5; D remains ambiguous. Trimming stripped 0 bases from V and 9 bases from J, with 23 bases between. CDR3 length: 17 residues. CDR1 and CDR2 (germline): LGHNA, YNFKEQ. CDR3 loop: CASSQDLGVGPRGAQYF. The CDR3 DNA is TGTGCCAGCAGCCAAGATCTGGGTGTGGGCCCTCGTGGGGCCCAGTACTTC.

To note about this clonotype: An end of the junction does not agree with germline; a read error may underlie this. The chain couples TRBV29-1 to TRBJ2-3; unclear D gene. CDR3 size: 12 residues. Germline V CDR1 and CDR2: SQVTM, ANQGSEA. CDR3 in DNA: TGTAGCCTTCTGGCACGGACAGATACGCAGTATTTT. It codes for CSLLARTDTQYF.

Of note for this clonotype: The conserved phenylalanine or tryptophan normally closing the CDR3 is absent here, so this likely arose from a read error. The rearrangement joins TRBV6-6 to TRBJ1-5; maybe TRBD1 (5 bases). Germline CDR1 and CDR2: MNHNY and SVGAGI (reference sequence). V lost 6 bases to trimming and J lost 0 bases, with 12 bases between them. The CDR3 loop spans 15 amino acids. CDR3 loop: CASRSGFNSNQPQHY. DNA for the CDR3: TGTGCCAGCAGATCAGGGTTTAATAGCAATCAGCCCCAGCATTAT.

Details on this clonotype: A read error may produce the germline difference seen at one junction end. V and J are TRBV11-2 and TRBJ2-2, with 7 positions matching TRBD2. CDR1 is SGHAT and CDR2 is FQNNGV in the germline V gene. The CDR3 totals 14 residues. The CDR3 nucleotides read TGTGCCAGAGGCTATACTAGAGACAGCGGGGACCTGTTTTTT. Translated: CARGYTRDSGDLFF.

A remark on this clonotype: A read error may account for a junction end that differs from germline. The chain is built from TRBV6-1 and TRBJ1-2, with D possibly matching TRBD1 (5 bases). CDR3 size: 11 residues. The germline V gene encodes CDR1 MNHNS and CDR2 SASEGT. CDR3 sequence: CASNRDYDYTF. CDR3 nucleotide sequence: TGCGCCAGCAACCGGGACTATGACTACACCTTC.

This clonotype has only a few counts. A read error may account for a junction end that differs from germline. The chain recombines TRBV6-5 with TRBJ2-5, with D perhaps TRBD2 (5 bases). Germline V gene data show CDR1 as MNHEY and CDR2 as SVGAGI. CDR3 length: 14 residues. CDR3: CVSNPTGFQETQYF. Written as DNA, the CDR3 is TGTGTCAGCAACCCGACGGGGTTTCAAGAGACCCAGTACTTC.

Sample share makes this clonotype medium-sized. The rearrangement uses TRBV6-2 or TRBV6-3 and TRBJ2-7; D not resolved. Germline-derived CDR1 and CDR2 are MNHEY and SVGEGT. The length of the CDR3 is 14 residues. Trimming cost V 2 bases and J 9 bases, with 17 bases left between them. CDR3 residues: CASSYDKATSVQYF. Written as DNA, the CDR3 is TGTGCCAGCAGTTACGACAAGGCGACCTCTGTGCAGTACTTC.

Comment on this clonotype: One base away lies a much larger clone, so this may be a sequencing read error. The chain recombines TRBV30 with TRBJ1-2, with D possibly matching TRBD1 (5 bases). The CDR3 is 12 residues long. Trimming removed 4 bases at V and 3 bases at J, with 9 bases between. CDR1 is GTSNPN and CDR2 is SVGIG in the germline V gene (reference sequence). This chain's CDR3 is CAWKGRDYGYTF. Written as DNA, the CDR3 is TGTGCCTGGAAGGGACGGGACTATGGCTACACCTTC.

On this clonotype itself: A read error may produce the germline difference seen at one junction end. This sequence joins TRBV4-2 and TRBJ2-1; tentative D call: TRBD1 (5 bases). Germline loops: CDR1 LGHNA, CDR2 YNFKEQ. The CDR3 runs 15 residues. In nucleotides, the CDR3 is TGCGCCAGCAGCCAAGATTGGTCAGGGAACAATGAGCAGTTCTTC. Translated, it gives CASSQDWSGNNEQFF.

Comment on this clonotype: The junction departs from germline at one end; a sequencing error may be responsible. The chain carries TRBV5-1 and TRBJ2-2, with 7 bases aligning to TRBD1. Germline V CDR1 and CDR2: SGHRS, YFSETQ. This CDR3 has 16 residues. The CDR3 sequence is CASSLVQGANTGELFF. The CDR3 DNA sequence: TGTGCCAGCAGCTTAGTGCAGGGGGCGAACACCGGGGAGCTGTTTTTT. The variable domain in full, completed from reference TRBV5-1 and TRBJ2-2, reads KAGVTQTPRYLIKTRGQQVTLSCSPISGHRSVSWYQQTPGQGLQFLFEYFSETQRNKGNFPGRFSGRQFSNSRSEMNVSTLELGDSALYLCASSLVQGANTGELFFGEGSRLTVL.

This clonotype appeared a single time. The chain joins TRBV12-3 or TRBV12-4 to TRBJ2-1, with 9 nucleotides matching TRBD2. This CDR3 has 13 amino acids. V was pared by 10 bases and J by 7 bases, with 8 bases of the junction left unmatched. The CDR3 spells CAIRTSETNEQFF. DNA of the CDR3: TGTGCCATCAGGACTAGCGAGACTAATGAGCAGTTCTTC.

This clonotype was detected many times. CDR3 DNA: TGTGCCAGCAGCGGCCAATGGATGAACACTGAAGCTTTCTTT. It encodes CASSGQWMNTEAFF. The chain carries TRBV13 and TRBJ1-1, with D unresolved. The CDR3 extends over 14 amino acids. CDR1 and CDR2 from the germline V gene are PRHDT and FYEKMQ (reference sequence). Trimming pared 5 bases from V and 0 bases from J, leaving 10 bases between.

The chain employs TRBV12-3 or TRBV12-4 and TRBJ2-1, with D hard to call. This CDR3 comprises 14 residues. Trimming removed 6 bases at V and 4 bases at J, with 13 bases between. The CDR3 DNA follows: TGTGCCAGCAGCTTTACATGGGGATACAATGAGCAGTTCTTC. It is translated as CASSFTWGYNEQFF.

This clonotype was counted at least ten times. The rearrangement joins TRBV10-3 to TRBJ1-1; D possibly corresponds to TRBD1 (5 bases). The ends were cut back, 2 bases at V and 6 bases at J, with 10 bases in the middle. Germline V gives CDR1 ENHRY, CDR2 SYGVKD. This CDR3 is 13 amino acids long. CDR3 sequence: CAISEQGGPEAFF. For the CDR3, the DNA is TGTGCCATCAGTGAGCAGGGTGGCCCTGAAGCTTTCTTT.

Note on this clonotype: At one boundary the junction diverges from the germline segment, which might be a read error. The rearrangement joins TRBV4-1 to TRBJ1-1; the D is unclear. Germline V CDR1 and CDR2: MGHRA, YSYEKL. The CDR3 length is 13 residues. The CDR3 DNA reads as TGCGCCAGCAGCTTGGACTTGAACACTGAAGCCTTCTTT. The encoded protein is CASSLDLNTEAFF.

In the case of this clonotype: A junction boundary mismatches the germline segment, possibly from a read error. This chain uses TRBV14 with TRBJ2-1, with TRBD2 matching over 9 bases. Germline CDR1 reads SGHDN; CDR2 reads FVKESK. The CDR3 loop spans 16 amino acids. The CDR3 is CVSSRLAGGTGNEQFF. The DNA of the CDR3 is TGTGTCAGCAGCAGGCTTGCGGGAGGGACTGGGAATGAGCAGTTCTTC.

As regards this clonotype: Here the CDR3 omits its conserved ending phenylalanine or tryptophan, so a read error is the likely source. The J gene is TRBJ2-3, the V gene TRBV11-2; D uncertain. Germline CDR1 and CDR2: SGHAT and FQNNGV. CDR3 length: 16 residues. The DNA of the CDR3 is TGTGCCGGCAGCTTAGATGTAAGGGTTGAGACAGATACGCAGTATCTT. This gives the protein CAGSLDVRVETDTQYL.

Remarks on this clonotype: At one end the junction does not follow the germline gene, possibly because of a read error. The rearrangement uses TRBV4-2 and TRBJ2-5; D tentatively reads TRBD1 or TRBD2 (5 bases each). Germline values: CDR1 LGHNA, CDR2 YNFKEQ. The CDR3 is 17 amino acids. Written as DNA, the CDR3 is TGTACCAGCAGCCAGGAACGCCGGGACGCACTGGTAGAGACCCAGTACTTC. The encoded protein is CTSSQERRDALVETQYF.

Comment on this clonotype: A read error may account for a junction end that differs from germline. The chain employs TRBV6-1 and TRBJ1-1, with no clear D. The CDR3 runs to 12 residues. The germline CDR1 and CDR2 sequences are MNHNS and SASEGT. Here the CDR3 DNA reads TGTACCAGTAGTTTGGTAAGAACTGAAGCTTTCTTT. Its translation is CTSSLVRTEAFF.

This clonotype has only a few counts. The CDR3 reads CATRDTHSFYEQYF. CDR3 bases: TGCGCCACCCGAGACACGCATTCCTTCTACGAGCAGTACTTC. The chain joins TRBV10-2 to TRBJ2-7; no definite D call. The CDR3 extends over 14 amino acids. Germline V gene sequence: CDR1 WSHSY, CDR2 SAAADI. With 10 bases removed from V and 3 bases from J, the gap between germline ends came to 19 bases.

This clonotype was seen a few times. The germline gene is not matched at one end of the junction; a read error may be the cause. The chain joins TRBV6-2 or TRBV6-3 to TRBJ2-2, with 13 bases lining up with TRBD2. The CDR3 contains 17 residues. The germline gives CDR1 MNHEY, CDR2 SVGEGT. CDR3 protein: CTSSSRTSGRRTGELFF. The CDR3 DNA follows: TGTACCAGCAGTTCACGGACTAGCGGGAGAAGGACCGGGGAGCTGTTCTTT.

Concerning this clonotype itself: This may arise from a read error, as a much more abundant clone is one base away. V usage is TRBV7-9 and J usage is TRBJ1-6; the D is unclear. The CDR3 totals 14 residues. CDR1 is SEHNR, CDR2 FQNEAQ, per germline (reference sequence). V was pared by 5 bases and J by 8 bases, with 13 bases between. CDR3 bases: TGTGCCAGCAGCCCCAAATGGGAGGATTCACCCCTCCACTTT. Translating gives CASSPKWEDSPLHF.

This clonotype is a singleton in its sample. J is TRBJ1-1 and V is TRBV5-4; D is perhaps TRBD1 (5 bases). The CDR3 is 15 residues long. Germline assignment: CDR1 SGHNT and CDR2 YYREEE (reference sequence). Trimming removed 6 bases from V and 8 bases from J, with 23 bases in between. CDR3 nucleotide sequence: TGTGCCAGCAACTTCGCGGACGGGGGAACGGCCGAAGCTTTCTTT. Amino acids: CASNFADGGTAEAFF. The full variable domain, completed using reference TRBV5-4 and TRBJ1-1, is ETGVTQSPTHLIKTRGQQVTLRCSSQSGHNTVSWYQQALGQGPQFIFQYYREEENGRGNFPPRFSGLQFPNYSSELNVNALELDDSALYLCASNFADGGTAEAFFGQGTRLTVV.